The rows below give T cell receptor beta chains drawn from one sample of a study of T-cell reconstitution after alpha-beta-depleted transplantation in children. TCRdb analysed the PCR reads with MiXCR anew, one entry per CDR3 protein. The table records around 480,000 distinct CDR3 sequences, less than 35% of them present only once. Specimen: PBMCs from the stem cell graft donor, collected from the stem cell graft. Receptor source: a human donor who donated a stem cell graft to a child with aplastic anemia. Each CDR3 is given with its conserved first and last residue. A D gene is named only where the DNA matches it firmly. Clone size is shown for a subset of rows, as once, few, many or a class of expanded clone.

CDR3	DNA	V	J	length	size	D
CASRLTGGELFF	TGTGCCAGCAGGCTGACCGGCGGGGAGCTGTTTTTT	TRBV25-1	TRBJ2-2	12	-	-
CAWSVHSGAEAFF	TGTGCCTGGAGTGTACACTCCGGGGCTGAAGCTTTCTTT	TRBV30	TRBJ1-1	13	few	-
CATSRKRDRSSGNTIYF	TGTGCCACCAGCAGGAAGAGGGACAGGAGTTCTGGAAACACCATATATTTT	TRBV15	TRBJ1-3	17	-	TRBD1
CASSYSSLGYGYTF	TGTGCCAGCAGTTACTCATCCTTGGGCTATGGCTACACCTTC	TRBV6-2/TRBV6-3	TRBJ1-2	14	-	-
CASSRTGVTEAFF	TGTGCCAGCAGTCGGACAGGGGTGACTGAAGCTTTCTTT	TRBV12-3/TRBV12-4	TRBJ1-1	13	-	TRBD1
CASSYQTGSEAFF	TGTGCCAGCAGTTACCAAACAGGGTCCGAAGCTTTCTTT	TRBV6-5	TRBJ1-1	13	-	-
CASSYSAVTGTDLYEQFF	TGTGCCAGCAGTTACTCGGCCGTTACCGGGACAGACTTATATGAGCAGTTCTTC	TRBV6-5	TRBJ2-1	18	few	TRBD1
CTSSQDSIRGPTYNEQFF	TGCACCAGCAGCCAAGATAGTATACGGGGACCCACCTACAATGAGCAGTTCTTC	TRBV1	TRBJ2-1	18	-	-
CASSRSGWTEAFF	TGTGCCAGCAGCCGATCTGGATGGACTGAAGCTTTCTTT	TRBV14	TRBJ1-1	13	-	-
CASSSLASGQGKNEQFF	TGTGCCAGCAGCTCACTGGCCTCGGGACAGGGAAAAAATGAGCAGTTCTTC	TRBV7-9	TRBJ2-1	17	-	TRBD1
CSASGGRNSYNEQFF	TGCAGTGCTAGCGGCGGGAGGAACTCCTACAATGAGCAGTTCTTC	TRBV20-1	TRBJ2-1	15	-	TRBD2
CSVEDLDRAYGYTF	TGCAGCGTTGAAGATCTTGACAGGGCATATGGCTACACCTTC	TRBV29-1	TRBJ1-2	14	-	TRBD1
CASSLALSTEAFF	TGTGCCAGCAGTTTAGCGCTTTCCACTGAAGCTTTCTTT	TRBV12-3/TRBV12-4	TRBJ1-1	13	few	-
CSATTGTPQHF	TGCAGTGCAACCACAGGGACCCCCCAGCATTTT	TRBV20-1	TRBJ1-5	11	-	-
CASSSDRDRGRAGYTF	TGTGCCAGCAGCTCCGATCGGGACAGGGGGCGAGCTGGCTACACCTTC	TRBV7-9	TRBJ1-2	16	-	TRBD1
CASRNGYTEAFF	TGTGCCAGCAGAAACGGATACACTGAAGCTTTCTTT	TRBV27	TRBJ1-1	12	few	-
CASSVTSGSFDNEQFF	TGTGCCAGCAGCGTTACTAGCGGGAGTTTCGACAATGAGCAGTTCTTC	TRBV7-6	TRBJ2-1	16	few	TRBD2
CASSPRTGTNYGYTF	TGTGCCAGCTCACCACGGACAGGGACTAACTATGGCTACACCTTC	TRBV18	TRBJ1-2	15	few	TRBD1
CASSYSTSGSSYNEQFF	TGTGCCAGCAGTTACTCAACTAGCGGGAGCTCCTACAATGAGCAGTTCTTC	TRBV6-5	TRBJ2-1	17	many	TRBD2
CASSSHRDQITDTQYF	TGTGCCAGCAGTTCACACAGGGACCAAATCACAGATACGCAGTATTTT	TRBV12-3/TRBV12-4	TRBJ2-3	16	-	-
CAWINRGQGKGEETQYF	TGTGCCTGGATAAATAGGGGACAGGGCAAGGGAGAAGAGACCCAGTACTTC	TRBV30	TRBJ2-5	17	few	TRBD1
CASSWSQEGGPEAFF	TGTGCCAGCAGCTGGTCTCAGGAAGGAGGGCCTGAAGCTTTCTTT	TRBV7-9	TRBJ1-1	15	few	-
CASSHTSGRANEQFF	TGTGCCAGCAGCCACACTAGCGGGAGGGCCAATGAGCAGTTCTTC	TRBV12-3/TRBV12-4	TRBJ2-1	15	few	TRBD2
CSAVTDTQYF	TGCAGTGCTGTGACAGATACGCAGTATTTT	TRBV20-1	TRBJ2-3	10	-	-
CATREGGTEAFF	TGCGCCACCCGAGAGGGGGGGACTGAAGCTTTCTTT	TRBV5-1	TRBJ1-1	12	-	-
CSARVRGGSYGGYTF	TGCAGTGCTAGAGTTCGGGGTGGGAGTTATGGAGGCTACACCTTC	TRBV20-1	TRBJ1-2	15	once	-
CSVTSGLLRELFF	TGCAGCGTGACTAGCGGACTTTTAAGGGAGCTGTTTTTT	TRBV29-1	TRBJ2-2	13	many	TRBD2
CASSDGVGVPYNEQFF	TGTGCCAGCAGTGACGGGGTGGGAGTTCCCTACAATGAGCAGTTCTTC	TRBV6-4	TRBJ2-1	16	few	-
CASSLLDGRSEAFF	TGTGCCAGCAGCTTATTAGACGGCCGCTCTGAAGCTTTCTTT	TRBV7-9	TRBJ1-1	14	-	-
CSVASPGELFF	TGCAGCGTTGCCTCTCCCGGGGAGCTGTTTTTT	TRBV29-1	TRBJ2-2	11	few	-
CASSPRQGELFF	TGCGCCAGCAGCCCCAGGCAAGGGGAGCTGTTTTTT	TRBV5-1	TRBJ2-2	12	few	-
CASSSTPRGSPLHF	TGTGCCAGCAGCTCAACCCCTCGAGGGTCGCCCCTCCACTTT	TRBV7-2	TRBJ1-6	14	-	-
CSLQGKNTEAFF	TGCAGCTTGCAGGGGAAGAACACTGAAGCTTTCTTT	TRBV29-1	TRBJ1-1	12	-	-
CATSRGGWEQRNQPQHF	TGTGCCACCAGCAGAGGCGGCTGGGAACAGCGCAATCAGCCCCAGCATTTT	TRBV15	TRBJ1-5	17	-	-
CASRESYNEQFF	TGTGCCAGCCGTGAGAGTTACAATGAGCAGTTCTTC	TRBV19	TRBJ2-1	12	few	-
CSARIWTSGNRVNNEQFF	TGCAGTGCTAGAATCTGGACTAGCGGGAACCGGGTCAACAATGAGCAGTTCTTC	TRBV20-1	TRBJ2-1	18	-	TRBD2
CASSPEGGLAFF	TGCGCCAGCAGCCCGGAGGGGGGGTTGGCTTTCTTT	TRBV5-1	TRBJ1-1	12	-	-
CASSSRLAGVYNEQFF	TGTGCCAGCAGCTCGCGACTAGCGGGGGTTTACAATGAGCAGTTCTTC	TRBV7-2	TRBJ2-1	16	-	TRBD2
CASSKQGVVTEAFF	TGTGCCAGTAGTAAACAGGGGGTCGTCACTGAAGCTTTCTTT	TRBV19	TRBJ1-1	14	-	TRBD1
CASRMGLGSGNTIYF	TGTGCCAGCAGAATGGGGTTAGGCTCTGGAAACACCATATATTTT	TRBV7-8	TRBJ1-3	15	few	-
CASSFVGRETQYF	TGTGCCAGCAGTTTCGTGGGGAGGGAGACCCAGTACTTC	TRBV12-3/TRBV12-4	TRBJ2-5	13	-	-
CSVGLADYEQYF	TGCAGCGTGGGACTAGCGGACTACGAGCAGTACTTC	TRBV29-1	TRBJ2-7	12	-	TRBD2
CSARDPLAGFTGELFF	TGCAGTGCTAGAGATCCCCTAGCGGGATTCACCGGGGAGCTGTTTTTT	TRBV20-1	TRBJ2-2	16	few	TRBD2
CASSSPRVLSGELFF	TGTGCCAGCAGTTCCCCCCGGGTCCTTTCCGGGGAGCTGTTTTTT	TRBV6-2/TRBV6-3	TRBJ2-2	15	-	-
CASSRTSGGPDTQYF	TGTGCCAGCAGCCGGACTAGCGGGGGCCCTGATACGCAGTATTTT	TRBV13	TRBJ2-3	15	few	TRBD2
CSARGQGDTEAFF	TGCAGTGCTAGAGGTCAGGGGGACACTGAAGCTTTCTTT	TRBV20-1	TRBJ1-1	13	-	TRBD1
CASSLQTVASTDTQYF	TGCGCCAGCAGCCTCCAGACGGTAGCTAGCACAGATACGCAGTATTTT	TRBV5-1	TRBJ2-3	16	-	-
CATRRRGTDSEQFF	TGTGCCACCAGGAGAAGGGGGACGGATAGTGAGCAGTTCTTC	TRBV24-1	TRBJ2-1	14	-	-
CASKTGMNTEAFF	TGTGCCAGTAAGACAGGGATGAACACTGAAGCTTTCTTT	TRBV19	TRBJ1-1	13	once	TRBD1
CASSLVGGSRETQYF	TGTGCCAGCAGCTTAGTTGGCGGGTCCCGGGAGACCCAGTACTTC	TRBV7-9	TRBJ2-5	15	few	-
CSASGSEFYEQYF	TGCAGTGCTAGCGGGAGTGAGTTCTACGAGCAGTACTTC	TRBV20-1	TRBJ2-7	13	-	-
CSVDDGVLGYTF	TGCAGCGTTGATGATGGGGTACTTGGCTACACCTTC	TRBV29-1	TRBJ1-2	12	-	-